These 30 T cell receptor beta chains were all obtained from the same sample, sequenced in a study of PD-L1 blockade in urothelial cancer. TCRdb keeps only in-frame clones here, not all; method: immunoSEQ multiplex PCR. Of about 72,000 clones listed, around 84% are singletons. Sequenced here: PBMCs, sampled around atezolizumab (anti-PD-L1) treatment. The origin of the receptors is a man between 65 and 85 years old with urothelial cancer.

Only one count was recorded for this clone. The J gene is TRBJ1-2, the V gene TRBV5-1, with TRBD1 identical over 10 bases. The trim removed 0 bases at V and 6 bases at J, leaving 11 bases unmatched. CDR1 and CDR2 from the germline V gene are SGHRS and YFSETQ. CDR3 length equals 17 residues. CDR3 sequence reads: CASSLAGQGVRLNGYTF. CDR3 DNA sequence: TGCGCCAGCAGCTTGGCCGGACAGGGGGTTCGTCTAAATGGCTACACCTTC.

The chain joins TRBV28 to TRBJ2-1, with 7 bases fitting TRBD2. Germline V lookup: CDR1 MDHEN, CDR2 SYDVKM. With 6 bases clipped from V and 4 bases from J, the junction kept 9 bases outside the gene matches. The CDR3 has 15 residues. The CDR3 here is CASSLSGTDYNEQFF. The CDR3, as DNA: TGTGCCAGCAGCCTGAGCGGGACCGATTACAATGAGCAGTTCTTC.

The gene calls are TRBV27 and TRBJ2-1, with 9 bases fitting TRBD2. The junction had 6 bases not matched to a gene; V was cut back by 3 bases and J by 9 bases. Per germline, CDR1 MNHEY and CDR2 SMNVEV (reference sequence). This CDR3 comprises 14 residues. Here the CDR3 DNA reads TGTGCCAGCAGTTTTAGCGGGAGAGACAGTGAGCAGTTCTTC. This codes for CASSFSGRDSEQFF.

The V call is TRBV27, the J call TRBJ2-2, with 7 bases identical to TRBD2. This CDR3 spans 17 amino acids. Germline V lookup: CDR1 MNHEY, CDR2 SMNVEV (reference sequence). Trimming took 5 bases from V and 3 from J; bases not matched to a gene: 12. In nucleotides, the CDR3 is TGTGCCAGCAGTCGCGGGGTTGGCGGGAGCTACACCGGGGAGCTGTTTTTT. It encodes CASSRGVGGSYTGELFF.

This clone was recorded a few times. CDR3 DNA: TGCAGCGTTGTGGAGAGCGAGCAGTTCTTC. Translating it yields CSVVESEQFF. The chain is built from TRBV29-1 and TRBJ2-1; D ambiguous. The germline V gene encodes CDR1 SQVTM and CDR2 ANQGSEA. The CDR3 is 10 residues long. Trimming removed 4 bases at V and 10 bases at J, with 8 bases between.

The chain couples TRBV5-4 to TRBJ2-1; 12 nucleotides align to TRBD2. CDR3 length: 15 residues. The germline V gene encodes CDR1 SGHNT and CDR2 YYREEE (reference sequence). Trimming removed 7 bases from V and 7 bases from J; junction bases left unmatched: 9. CDR3 in DNA: TGTGCCAGCGGACGACTAGCGGGAGATTGGAATGAGCAGTTCTTC. The encoded protein is CASGRLAGDWNEQFF.

V usage is TRBV5-5 and J usage is TRBJ1-3; D remains ambiguous. V was shortened by 0 bases and J by 3 bases, with 7 bases between the two germline ends. CDR3 length equals 14 residues. Per germline, CDR1 SGHKS and CDR2 YYEKEE (reference sequence). The CDR3 DNA reads TGTGCCAGCAGCTTGGACATTGATGGAAACACCATATATTTT. Translated, it gives CASSLDIDGNTIYF.

This clone appeared a few times. V and J are TRBV5-1 and TRBJ1-4, with TRBD1 matching over 7 bases. From germline, CDR1 is SGHRS and CDR2 YFSETQ. This CDR3 contains 14 residues. Trimming removed 3 bases from V and 7 bases from J; junction bases left unmatched: 6. The CDR3 bases are TGCGCCAGCAGCTCCGGACAGGAGTTTGAAAAACTGTTTTTT. Translation gives CASSSGQEFEKLFF.

The gene calls are TRBV7-2 and TRBJ2-1; the match to TRBD1 covers 10 bases. Germline CDR1 and CDR2: SGHTA and FQGNSA. The J segment lost 3 bases and the V segment lost 5 bases, leaving 10 bases of the junction unmatched. This CDR3 contains 17 residues. The CDR3 here is CASSPRQGAPHYNEQFF. The CDR3 coding sequence is TGTGCCAGCAGCCCCCGACAGGGGGCCCCGCACTACAATGAGCAGTTCTTC.

This clone was seen a handful of times. The chain is built from TRBV9 and TRBJ2-7, with TRBD2 matching 11 bases. The CDR3 sequence is 16 residues long. With V trimmed by 4 bases and J by 6 bases, 12 bases remained unmatched. Germline V gene lookup returns CDR1 SGDLS and CDR2 YYNGEE. This chain's CDR3 is CASSLTGTSGRAEQYF. CDR3 sequence (DNA): TGTGCCAGCAGCCTTACCGGGACTAGCGGTCGAGCCGAGCAGTACTTC.

There are a few counts of this clone. V gene TRBV5-8 combines with J gene TRBJ2-7, with TRBD1 as a possible D gene (6 bases). CDR3 length: 14 amino acids. The germline gives CDR1 SGHTS, CDR2 YDEGEE. V lost 3 bases and J 4 bases, leaving 14 bases between the germline ends. CDR3 sequence: CASSSTHGTYEQYF. CDR3 nucleotides: TGTGCCAGCAGCTCGACCCACGGGACATACGAGCAGTACTTC.

The gene calls are TRBV28 and TRBJ2-5, with D possibly being TRBD2 (6 bases). Germline-derived CDR1 and CDR2 are MDHEN and SYDVKM. The CDR3 totals 16 residues. V lost 4 bases, J lost 1 base, and 16 bases lay in between. The CDR3 nucleotides are TGTGCCAGCAGTTACTGGACTGGGCGGGGCCAAGAGACCCAGTACTTC. Amino acid sequence: CASSYWTGRGQETQYF.

The chain couples TRBV6-1 to TRBJ2-3; D ambiguous. The germline CDR1 and CDR2 sequences are MNHNS and SASEGT. V lost 6 bases to trimming and J lost 4 bases, with 14 bases between them. CDR3 size: 14 residues. CDR3 bases: TGTGCCAGCAGACAGACCGGTGATTCAGATACGCAGTATTTT. Its protein product is CASRQTGDSDTQYF.

The chain couples TRBV9 to TRBJ2-7; D might be TRBD2 (6 bases). V was trimmed by 3 bases and J by 5 bases, leaving 18 bases between them. Germline CDR1 and CDR2: SGDLS and YYNGEE. The CDR3 consists of 15 residues. CDR3 protein: CASSEIPGLGNEQYF. The CDR3 nucleotides are TGTGCCAGCAGCGAAATCCCGGGACTTGGGAACGAGCAGTACTTC.

The V call is TRBV5-5, the J call TRBJ2-3, with TRBD2 identical over 10 bases. Germline assignment: CDR1 SGHKS and CDR2 YYEKEE (reference sequence). This CDR3 has 17 residues. After removal of 4 bases from V and 1 base from J, the junction contained 9 bases not matched to a gene. CDR3 in DNA: TGTGCCAGCAGCCCAGGACCTAGCGGGGGAGGCACAGATACGCAGTATTTT. Encoded protein: CASSPGPSGGGTDTQYF.

The rearrangement links TRBV19 to TRBJ2-2, with 14 bases aligning to TRBD2. Germline trimming cut 7 bases from V and 1 base from J; bases unmatched to any gene: 5. The germline CDR1 and CDR2 sequences are LNHDA and SQIVND (reference sequence). There are 17 residues in the CDR3. CDR3 in amino acids: CASKTSGRAQNTGELFF. CDR3 nucleotide sequence: TGTGCCAGTAAGACTAGCGGGAGGGCCCAGAACACCGGGGAGCTGTTTTTT.

The CDR3 here is CASSLGGHGYTF. DNA for the CDR3: TGTGCCAGCAGCTTGGGGGGGCATGGCTACACCTTC. The chain employs TRBV5-6 and TRBJ1-2; D possibly corresponds to TRBD1 (6 bases). Looked up from germline, CDR1 is SGHDT and CDR2 is YYEEEE. The CDR3 has 12 amino acids. The V gene lost 0 bases and the J gene lost 6 bases, with 6 bases spanning the gap.

CDR3 nucleotide sequence: TGTGCCAGCAGCTTAGGTCCAGGGAATCAGGGGCGTAGCAATCAGCCCCAGCATTTT. It is translated as CASSLGPGNQGRSNQPQHF. J is TRBJ1-5 and V is TRBV11-2; perhaps TRBD1 as D (6 bases). The CDR3 runs to 19 residues. The V gene lost 1 base and the J gene lost 0 bases, with 19 bases spanning the gap. The germline CDR1 and CDR2 sequences are SGHAT and FQNNGV.

CDR3 sequence reads: CASSRDSSNEKLFF. The CDR3 DNA reads as TGTGCCAGCAGTCGGGACAGTTCTAATGAAAAACTGTTTTTT. The V and J genes are TRBV7-2 and TRBJ1-4; 7 bases fit TRBD1. The CDR3 runs to 14 residues. The junction had 4 bases not matched to a gene; V was cut back by 6 bases and J by 3 bases. The germline CDR1 and CDR2 sequences are SGHTA and FQGNSA.

The chain couples TRBV5-1 to TRBJ1-2, with 8 bases fitting TRBD1. Germline CDR1 is SGHRS and CDR2 is YFSETQ. V trimming: 4 bases; J trimming: 8 bases; junction bases outside the gene matches: 7. This CDR3 comprises 13 residues. CDR3 bases: TGCGCCAGCAGCCTAGGGACAGGAGAAGGCTACACCTTC. Translated: CASSLGTGEGYTF. The variable domain in full, with the rest retrieved from reference TRBV5-1 and TRBJ1-2, is KAGVTQTPRYLIKTRGQQVTLSCSPISGHRSVSWYQQTPGQGLQFLFEYFSETQRNKGNFPGRFSGRQFSNSRSEMNVSTLELGDSALYLCASSLGTGEGYTFGSGTRLTVV.

This rearrangement joins TRBV27 to TRBJ2-7, with D tentatively TRBD2 (6 bases). V shed 6 bases and J shed 10 bases, with 16 bases lying between them. This CDR3 has 12 residues. CDR1 is MNHEY, CDR2 SMNVEV, per germline (reference sequence). CDR3 region: CASRPLRGGQYF. The CDR3 bases are TGTGCCAGCAGGCCCCTCCGGGGAGGACAGTACTTC.

J is TRBJ2-7 and V is TRBV15, with no clear D. Looked up from germline, CDR1 is LNHNV and CDR2 is YYDKDF (reference sequence). V dropped 6 bases and J dropped 2 bases, with 11 bases sitting between them. This CDR3 spans 13 amino acids. CDR3 nucleotides: TGTGCCACCAGTGGAGAACTTACCTACGAGCAGTACTTC. Translating gives CATSGELTYEQYF.

This clone has a single count. This chain links TRBV11-2 with TRBJ1-2; perhaps TRBD1 as D (6 bases). This CDR3 is 12 amino acids long. Germline CDR1 and CDR2: SGHAT and FQNNGV. Trimming removed 4 bases at V and 8 bases at J, with 11 bases between. CDR3 nucleotide sequence: TGTGCCAGCAGCTCTACAGGGATCGGCTACACCTTC. This codes for CASSSTGIGYTF.

The CDR3 protein is CASSLVATRGYEQYF. The CDR3 DNA is TGTGCCAGCAGCTTGGTGGCGACTAGGGGCTACGAGCAGTACTTC. The V gene is TRBV5-4, the J gene TRBJ2-7; possible D gene TRBD2, 6 bases. The CDR3 is made up of 15 amino acids. The germline V gene encodes CDR1 SGHNT and CDR2 YYREEE (reference sequence). The V end was cut by 0 bases, the J end by 3 bases, with 13 bases between.

The rearrangement joins TRBV5-4 to TRBJ2-2; D may be TRBD1 (5 bases). This CDR3 is 16 amino acids long. V lost 3 bases and J lost 2, with 14 bases in between. In germline, CDR1 is SGHNT, CDR2 YYREEE (reference sequence). Here the CDR3 reads CASSSRTRPNTGELFF. CDR3 nucleotides: TGTGCCAGCAGCTCGCGGACAAGACCTAACACCGGGGAGCTGTTTTTT.

The V gene is TRBV11-2, the J gene TRBJ2-7, with D tentatively TRBD1 (5 bases). V was cut by 3 bases and J by 5 bases, with 17 bases left in between. The CDR3 has 15 amino acids. The V gene's germline CDR1 is SGHAT and CDR2 FQNNGV. CDR3 region: CASSFFRTKPDEQYF. The CDR3 DNA reads as TGTGCCAGCAGCTTTTTTCGGACAAAGCCCGACGAGCAGTACTTC.

J is TRBJ2-3 and V is TRBV19, with 12 bases matching TRBD2. Germline V gene sequence: CDR1 LNHDA, CDR2 SQIVND (reference sequence). The junction had 8 bases not matched to a gene; V was cut back by 5 bases and J by 5 bases. The CDR3 is 16 residues long. The CDR3 sequence: CASSPTSGRRGDTQYF. Here the CDR3 DNA reads TGTGCCAGTAGTCCCACTAGCGGGAGGAGGGGAGATACGCAGTATTTT.

The CDR3, as DNA: TGTGCCAGCAGCCAAGGGGGGAATGGCAATCAGCCCCAGCATTTT. Translation: CASSQGGNGNQPQHF. The genes are TRBV16 and TRBJ1-5, with D tentatively TRBD1 (5 bases). Trimming removed 2 bases at V and 2 bases at J, with 10 bases between. The CDR3 has 15 residues. Germline CDR1 is KGHSY and CDR2 is FQNENV.

J is TRBJ2-7 and V is TRBV29-1; TRBD2 might be the D (5 bases). V dropped 2 bases and J dropped 3 bases, with 5 bases sitting between them. Germline V gene data show CDR1 as SQVTM and CDR2 as ANQGSEA. The CDR3 length is 11 residues. The DNA of the CDR3 is TGCAGCGTTGAACGGGGCTACGAGCAGTACTTC. Residues: CSVERGYEQYF.

J is TRBJ1-2 and V is TRBV27; 10 bases agree with TRBD1. Germline V lookup: CDR1 MNHEY, CDR2 SMNVEV (reference sequence). The CDR3 has 14 amino acids. The ends lost 5 bases at V and 5 bases at J; junction bases unmatched: 5. The CDR3 reads CASSRDRGLYGYTF. In DNA form, the CDR3 reads TGTGCCAGCAGTCGGGACAGGGGTTTGTATGGCTACACCTTC.